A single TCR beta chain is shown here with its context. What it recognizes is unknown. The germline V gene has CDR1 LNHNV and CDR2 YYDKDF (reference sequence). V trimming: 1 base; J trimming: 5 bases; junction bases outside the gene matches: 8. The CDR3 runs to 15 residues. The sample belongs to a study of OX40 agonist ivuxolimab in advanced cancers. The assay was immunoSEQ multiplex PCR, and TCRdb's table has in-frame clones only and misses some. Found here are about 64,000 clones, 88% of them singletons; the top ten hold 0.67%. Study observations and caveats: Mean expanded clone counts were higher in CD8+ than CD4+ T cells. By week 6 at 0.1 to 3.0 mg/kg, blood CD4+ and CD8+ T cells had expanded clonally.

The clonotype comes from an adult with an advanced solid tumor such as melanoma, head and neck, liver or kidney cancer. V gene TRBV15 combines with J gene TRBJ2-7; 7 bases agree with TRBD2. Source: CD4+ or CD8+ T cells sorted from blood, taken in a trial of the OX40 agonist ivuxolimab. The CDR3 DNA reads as TGTGCCACCAGCAGAGCGGGCGGGAGATTCAACGAGCAGTACTTC. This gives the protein CATSRAGGRFNEQYF.